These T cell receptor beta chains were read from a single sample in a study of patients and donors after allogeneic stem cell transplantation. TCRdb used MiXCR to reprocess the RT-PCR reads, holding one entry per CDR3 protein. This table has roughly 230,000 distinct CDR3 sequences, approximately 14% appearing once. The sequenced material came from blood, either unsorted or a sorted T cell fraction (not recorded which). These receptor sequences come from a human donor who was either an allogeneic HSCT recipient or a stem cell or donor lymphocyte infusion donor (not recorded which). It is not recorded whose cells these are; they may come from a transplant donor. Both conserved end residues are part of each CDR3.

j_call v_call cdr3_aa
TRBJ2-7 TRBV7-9 CASSSDSFSYEQYF
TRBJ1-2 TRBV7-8 CASSLEGTLYGYTF
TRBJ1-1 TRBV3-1 CASSQLLQGSEAFF
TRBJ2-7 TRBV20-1 CSAKVGGLAYEQYF
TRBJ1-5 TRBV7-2 CASSSQTQGAHQPQHF
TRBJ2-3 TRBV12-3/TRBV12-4 CATAVKDTQYF
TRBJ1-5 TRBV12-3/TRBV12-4 CASSLAQGTQHF
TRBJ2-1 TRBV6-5 CASSLGLAGGPGNNEQFF
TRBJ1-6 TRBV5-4 CASSLGGNISPLHF
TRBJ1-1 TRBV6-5 CASRYRGSNTEAFF
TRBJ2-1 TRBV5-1 CASSLGASGSHEQFF
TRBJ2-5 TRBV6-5 CATRDSQETQYF
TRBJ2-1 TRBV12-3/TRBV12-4 CASSPTGGSYNEQFF
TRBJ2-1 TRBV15 CATSRDRASSYNEQFF
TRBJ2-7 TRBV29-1 CSVGAGNYEQYF
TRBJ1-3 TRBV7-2 CASSDRQGDSGNTIYF
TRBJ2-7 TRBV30 CASERGTGGYEQYF
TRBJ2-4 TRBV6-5 CASSYLPGAGKNIQYF
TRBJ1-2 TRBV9 CASSVAQANYGYTF
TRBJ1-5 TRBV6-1 CASSNPGGGGNQPQHF
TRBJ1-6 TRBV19 CASRETGMDSPLHF
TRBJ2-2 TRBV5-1 CASSPGTSNTGELFF
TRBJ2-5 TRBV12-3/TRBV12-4 CASHRGGTQYF
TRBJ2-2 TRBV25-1 CASSEYSLGQGAGELFF
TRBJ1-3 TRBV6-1 CASSEVGGVFSGNTIYF
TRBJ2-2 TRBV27 CASSRTSGIAGELFF
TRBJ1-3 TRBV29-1 CSVGGSSPGNTIYF
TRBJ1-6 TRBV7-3 CASSRDRDRTPLHF
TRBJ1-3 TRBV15 CATRTGAGNTIYF
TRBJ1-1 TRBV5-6 CASSLTGANTEVFF
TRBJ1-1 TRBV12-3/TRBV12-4 CASTLTGGRTEAFF
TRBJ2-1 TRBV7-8 CASSLERRRDGEQFF
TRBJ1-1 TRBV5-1 CASSLEAPGTEAFF